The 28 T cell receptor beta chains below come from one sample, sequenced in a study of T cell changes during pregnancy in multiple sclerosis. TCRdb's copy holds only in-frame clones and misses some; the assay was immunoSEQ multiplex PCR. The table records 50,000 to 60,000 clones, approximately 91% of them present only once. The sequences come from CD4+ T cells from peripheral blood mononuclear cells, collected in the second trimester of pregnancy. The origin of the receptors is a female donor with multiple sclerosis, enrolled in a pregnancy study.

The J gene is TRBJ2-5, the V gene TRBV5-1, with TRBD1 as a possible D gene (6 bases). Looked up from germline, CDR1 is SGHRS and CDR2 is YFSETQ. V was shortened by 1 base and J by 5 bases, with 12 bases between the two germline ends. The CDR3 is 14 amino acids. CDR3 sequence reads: CASSLQGLGETQYF. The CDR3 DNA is TGCGCCAGCAGCTTGCAGGGGCTAGGGGAGACCCAGTACTTC.

CDR3 DNA sequence: TGTGCCAGCAGCTCAGAAGAGACCCAGTACTTC. Residues: CASSSEETQYF. This chain uses TRBV7-2 with TRBJ2-5; no reliable D call. V lost 4 bases to trimming and J lost 3 bases, with 3 bases between them. Germline V gene lookup returns CDR1 SGHTA and CDR2 FQGNSA. This CDR3 region has 11 residues. Variable domain in full (rest from reference TRBV7-2 and TRBJ2-5): GAGVSQSPSNKVTEKGKDVELRCDPISGHTALYWYRQSLGQGLEFLIYFQGNSAPDKSGLPSDRFSAERTGGSVSTLTIQRTQQEDSAVYLCASSSEETQYFGPGTRLLVL.

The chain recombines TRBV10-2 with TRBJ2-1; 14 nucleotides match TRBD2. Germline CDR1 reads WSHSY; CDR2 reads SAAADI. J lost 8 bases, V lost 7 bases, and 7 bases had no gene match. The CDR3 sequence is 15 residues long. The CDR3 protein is CASIWTSGGFDEQFF. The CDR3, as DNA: TGCGCCAGCATTTGGACTAGCGGGGGGTTCGATGAGCAGTTCTTC.

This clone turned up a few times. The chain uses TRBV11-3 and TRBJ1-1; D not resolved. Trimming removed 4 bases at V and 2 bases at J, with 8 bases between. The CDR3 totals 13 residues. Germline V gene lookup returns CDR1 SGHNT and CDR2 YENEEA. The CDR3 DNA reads TGTGCCAGCAGCTCCGTTTCTAACACTGAAGCTTTCTTT. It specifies CASSSVSNTEAFF. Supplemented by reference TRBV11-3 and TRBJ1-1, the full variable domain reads EAGVVQSPRYKIIEKKQPVAFWCNPISGHNTLYWYLQNLGQGPELLIRYENEEAVDDSQLPKDRFSAERLKGVDSTLKIQPAELGDSAVYLCASSSVSNTEAFFGQGTRLTVV.

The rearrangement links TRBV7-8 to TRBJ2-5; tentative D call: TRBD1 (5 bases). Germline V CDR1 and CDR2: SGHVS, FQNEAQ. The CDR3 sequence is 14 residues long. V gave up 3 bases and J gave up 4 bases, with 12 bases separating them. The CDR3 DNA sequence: TGTGCCAGCAGCTTGGGCAGGGTCACAGAGACCCAGTACTTC. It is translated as CASSLGRVTETQYF.

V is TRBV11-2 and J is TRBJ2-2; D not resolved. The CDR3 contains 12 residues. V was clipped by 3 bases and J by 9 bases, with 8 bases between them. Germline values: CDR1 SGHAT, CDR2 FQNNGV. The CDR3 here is CASSFVERELFF. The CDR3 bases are TGTGCCAGCAGCTTTGTCGAGAGGGAGCTGTTTTTT.

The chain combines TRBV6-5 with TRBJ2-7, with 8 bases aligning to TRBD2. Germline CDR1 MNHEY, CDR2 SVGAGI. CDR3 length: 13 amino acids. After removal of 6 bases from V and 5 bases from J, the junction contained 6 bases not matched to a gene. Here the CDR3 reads CASSTGGIDEQYF. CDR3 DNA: TGTGCCAGCAGCACGGGGGGGATCGACGAGCAGTACTTC.

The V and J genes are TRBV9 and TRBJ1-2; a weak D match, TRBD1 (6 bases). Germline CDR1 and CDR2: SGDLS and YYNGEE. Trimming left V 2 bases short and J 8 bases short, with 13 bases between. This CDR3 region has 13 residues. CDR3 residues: CASSVSGGHGYTF. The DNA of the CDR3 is TGTGCCAGCAGCGTGTCCGGGGGGCACGGCTACACCTTC.

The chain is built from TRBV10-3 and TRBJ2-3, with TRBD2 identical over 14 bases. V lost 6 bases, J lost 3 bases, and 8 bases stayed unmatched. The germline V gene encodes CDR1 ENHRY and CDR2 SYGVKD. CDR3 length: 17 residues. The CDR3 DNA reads TGTGCCATCAGGCCGGGACTAGCGGGGGTCGTGACAGATACGCAGTATTTT. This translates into CAIRPGLAGVVTDTQYF.

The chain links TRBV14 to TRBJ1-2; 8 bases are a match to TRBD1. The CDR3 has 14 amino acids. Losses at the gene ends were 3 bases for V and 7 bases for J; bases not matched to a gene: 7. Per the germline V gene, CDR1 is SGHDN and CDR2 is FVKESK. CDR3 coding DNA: TGTGCCAGCAGCCAGATACAGGGGGGCGGTGGCTACACCTTC. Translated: CASSQIQGGGGYTF.

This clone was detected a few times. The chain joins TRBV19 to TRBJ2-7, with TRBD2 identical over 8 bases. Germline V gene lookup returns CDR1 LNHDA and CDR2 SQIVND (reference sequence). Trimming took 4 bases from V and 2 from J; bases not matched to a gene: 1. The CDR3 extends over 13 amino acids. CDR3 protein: CASSTGGPYEQYF. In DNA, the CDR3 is TGTGCCAGTAGTACGGGGGGGCCCTACGAGCAGTACTTC.

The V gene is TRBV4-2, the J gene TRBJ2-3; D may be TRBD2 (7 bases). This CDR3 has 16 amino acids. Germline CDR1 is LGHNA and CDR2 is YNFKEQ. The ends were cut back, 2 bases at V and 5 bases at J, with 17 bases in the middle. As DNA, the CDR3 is TGTGCCAGCAGCCAAAGGGGGACTACCCCCGAAGATACGCAGTATTTT. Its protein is CASSQRGTTPEDTQYF.

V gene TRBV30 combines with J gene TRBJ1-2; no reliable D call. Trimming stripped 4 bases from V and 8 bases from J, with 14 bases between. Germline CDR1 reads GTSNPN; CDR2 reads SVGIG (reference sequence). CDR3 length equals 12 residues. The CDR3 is CAWNLGGEGYTF. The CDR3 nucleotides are TGTGCCTGGAACCTCGGCGGTGAAGGCTACACCTTC.

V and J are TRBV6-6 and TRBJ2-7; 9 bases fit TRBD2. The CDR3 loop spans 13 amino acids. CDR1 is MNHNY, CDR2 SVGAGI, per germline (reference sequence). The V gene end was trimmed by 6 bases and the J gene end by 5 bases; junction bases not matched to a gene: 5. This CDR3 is CASRPSGGNEQYF. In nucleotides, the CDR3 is TGTGCCAGCAGACCAAGCGGGGGGAACGAGCAGTACTTC.

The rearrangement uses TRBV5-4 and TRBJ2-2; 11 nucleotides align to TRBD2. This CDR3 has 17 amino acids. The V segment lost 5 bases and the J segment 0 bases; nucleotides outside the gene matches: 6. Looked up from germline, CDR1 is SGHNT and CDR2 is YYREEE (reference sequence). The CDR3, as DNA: TGTGCCAGCAGTCGGGGGGGACTAGCGGCGAACACCGGGGAGCTGTTTTTT. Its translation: CASSRGGLAANTGELFF.

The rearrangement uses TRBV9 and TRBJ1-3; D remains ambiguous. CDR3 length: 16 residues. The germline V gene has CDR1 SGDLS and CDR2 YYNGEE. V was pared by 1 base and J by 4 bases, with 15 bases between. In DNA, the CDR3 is TGTGCCAGCAGCGTATCCCCAGTGTCTTCGGGAAACACCATATATTTT. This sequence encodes CASSVSPVSSGNTIYF.

The CDR3 reads CASSAGGGMNTEAFF. CDR3 nucleotides: TGCGCCAGCAGCGCGGGTGGGGGGATGAACACTGAAGCTTTCTTT. The rearrangement uses TRBV10-2 and TRBJ1-1; D might be TRBD1 (5 bases). Germline V gene data show CDR1 as WSHSY and CDR2 as SAAADI. The V end lost 6 bases, the J end lost 0 bases, and 14 bases lay between the germline ends. The CDR3 contains 15 residues.

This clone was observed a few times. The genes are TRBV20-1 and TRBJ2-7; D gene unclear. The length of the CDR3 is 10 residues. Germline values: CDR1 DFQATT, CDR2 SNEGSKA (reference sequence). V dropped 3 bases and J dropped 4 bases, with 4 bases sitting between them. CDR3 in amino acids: CSASTYEQYF. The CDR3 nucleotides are TGCAGTGCTAGCACTTACGAGCAGTACTTC.

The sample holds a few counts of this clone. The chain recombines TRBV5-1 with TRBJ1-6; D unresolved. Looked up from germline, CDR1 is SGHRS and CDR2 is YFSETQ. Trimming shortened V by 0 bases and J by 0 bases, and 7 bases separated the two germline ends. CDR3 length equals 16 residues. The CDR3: CASSLGLYSYNSPLHF. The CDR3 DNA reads TGCGCCAGCAGCTTGGGTTTGTACTCCTATAATTCACCCCTCCACTTT.

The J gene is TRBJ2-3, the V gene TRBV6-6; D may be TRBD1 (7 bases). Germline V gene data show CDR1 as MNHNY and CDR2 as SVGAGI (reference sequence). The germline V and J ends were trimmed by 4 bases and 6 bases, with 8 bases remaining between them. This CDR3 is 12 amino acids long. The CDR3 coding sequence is TGTGCCAGCAGTTCAGGGGGGGATACGCAGTATTTT. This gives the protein CASSSGGDTQYF.

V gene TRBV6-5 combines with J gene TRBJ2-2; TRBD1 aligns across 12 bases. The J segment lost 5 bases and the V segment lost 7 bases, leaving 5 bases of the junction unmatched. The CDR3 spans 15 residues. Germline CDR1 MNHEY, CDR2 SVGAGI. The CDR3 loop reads CASTRDRGLTGELFF. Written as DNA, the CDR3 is TGTGCCAGCACCCGGGACAGGGGGCTTACCGGGGAGCTGTTTTTT.

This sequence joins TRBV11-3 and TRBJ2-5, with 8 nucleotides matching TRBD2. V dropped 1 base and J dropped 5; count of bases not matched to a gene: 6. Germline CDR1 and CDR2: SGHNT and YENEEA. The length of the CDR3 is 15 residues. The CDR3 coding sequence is TGTGCCAGCAGCTTAGCGGGGGGGCCCGGTGAGACCCAGTACTTC. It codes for CASSLAGGPGETQYF. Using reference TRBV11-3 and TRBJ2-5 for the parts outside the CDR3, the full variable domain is EAGVVQSPRYKIIEKKQPVAFWCNPISGHNTLYWYLQNLGQGPELLIRYENEEAVDDSQLPKDRFSAERLKGVDSTLKIQPAELGDSAVYLCASSLAGGPGETQYFGPGTRLLVL.

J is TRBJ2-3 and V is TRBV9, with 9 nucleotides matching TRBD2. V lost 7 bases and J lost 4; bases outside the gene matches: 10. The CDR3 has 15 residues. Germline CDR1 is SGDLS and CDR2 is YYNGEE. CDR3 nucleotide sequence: TGTGCCAGCCAGGAAACTAGCGGGTGGGCAGATACGCAGTATTTT. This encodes CASQETSGWADTQYF.

The CDR3 DNA is TGCGCCAGCAGCCAAGACCCCATGAGCTCCTACAATGAGCAGTTCTTC. Its protein product is CASSQDPMSSYNEQFF. This chain joins TRBV4-1 and TRBJ2-1; D unclear. The germline gives CDR1 MGHRA, CDR2 YSYEKL. The length of the CDR3 is 16 residues. Trimming shortened V by 0 bases and J by 0 bases, and 9 bases separated the two germline ends.

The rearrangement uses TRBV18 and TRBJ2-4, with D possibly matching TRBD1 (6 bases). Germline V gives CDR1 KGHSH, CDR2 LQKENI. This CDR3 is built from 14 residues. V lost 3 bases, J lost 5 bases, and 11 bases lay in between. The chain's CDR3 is CASSPLGGENIQYF. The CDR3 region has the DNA TGTGCCAGCTCACCGTTAGGGGGTGAAAACATTCAGTACTTC. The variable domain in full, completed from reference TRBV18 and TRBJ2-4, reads NAGVMQNPRHLVRRRGQEARLRCSPMKGHSHVYWYRQLPEEGLKFMVYLQKENIIDESGMPKERFSAEFPKEGPSILRIQQVVRGDSAAYFCASSPLGGENIQYFGAGTRLSVL.

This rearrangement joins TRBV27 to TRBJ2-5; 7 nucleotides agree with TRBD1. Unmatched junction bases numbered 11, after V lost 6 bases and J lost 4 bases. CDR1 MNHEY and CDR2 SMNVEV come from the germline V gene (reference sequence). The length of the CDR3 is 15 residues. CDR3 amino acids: CASRIRGFTGETQYF. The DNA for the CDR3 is TGTGCCAGCAGGATCAGGGGGTTTACGGGAGAGACCCAGTACTTC.

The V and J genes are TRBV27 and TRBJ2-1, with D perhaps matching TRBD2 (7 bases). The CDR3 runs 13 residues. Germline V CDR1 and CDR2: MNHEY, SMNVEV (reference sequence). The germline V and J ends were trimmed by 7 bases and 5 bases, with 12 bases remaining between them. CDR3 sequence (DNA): TGTGCCAGCACGGGGGGCAGGAACAATGAGCAGTTCTTC. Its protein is CASTGGRNNEQFF.

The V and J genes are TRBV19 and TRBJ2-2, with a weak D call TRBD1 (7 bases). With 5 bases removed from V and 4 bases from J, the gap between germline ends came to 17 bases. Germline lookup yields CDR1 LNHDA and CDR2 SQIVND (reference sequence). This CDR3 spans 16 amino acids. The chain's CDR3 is CASSSIQGGRTGELFF. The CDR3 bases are TGTGCCAGTAGTTCCATTCAGGGGGGTCGCACCGGGGAGCTGTTTTTT.